The 16 T cell receptor beta chains reported below all come from one sample, sequenced in a study of blood T cell repertoires in COVID-19. Produced via immunoSEQ multiplex PCR; TCRdb's table is partial and in-frame only. The sample contains 350,000 to 450,000 clones, 80% to 90% of which appear only once. What was sequenced was peripheral blood. These receptor sequences come from a woman aged 55 to 70 with COVID-19, enrolled during active disease.

The chain recombines TRBV11-2 with TRBJ1-2; 9 positions agree with TRBD1. The length of the CDR3 is 15 residues. V was clipped by 8 bases and J by 2 bases; unmatched bases: 9. Germline V gene data show CDR1 as SGHAT and CDR2 as FQNNGV. For the CDR3, the DNA is TGTGCCAGCTCGGGCTGGGACAGGGAGAACTATGGCTACACCTTC. Residues: CASSGWDRENYGYTF. Combining the CDR3 with reference TRBV11-2 and TRBJ1-2 gives the whole variable domain EAGVAQSPRYKIIEKRQSVAFWCNPISGHATLYWYQQILGQGPKLLIQFQNNGVVDDSQLPKDRFSAERLKGVDSTLKIQPAKLEDSAVYLCASSGWDRENYGYTFGSGTRLTVV.

This chain connects TRBV6-2 or TRBV6-3 to TRBJ2-3, with 8 bases fitting TRBD2. The CDR3 extends over 17 amino acids. With 1 base clipped from V and 4 bases from J, the junction kept 10 bases outside the gene matches. Germline assignment: CDR1 MNHEY and CDR2 SVGEGT. The DNA for the CDR3 is TGTGCCAGCAGTTACTTCCAACGGGGGGGCTCGGCAGATACGCAGTATTTT. Translated: CASSYFQRGGSADTQYF.

The gene calls are TRBV7-2 and TRBJ1-1, with 7 nucleotides matching TRBD1. Germline CDR1 SGHTA, CDR2 FQGNSA. This CDR3 is built from 16 residues. V lost 5 bases and J lost 0; bases outside the gene matches: 9. CDR3 loop: CASSTRTGLLNTEAFF. CDR3 nucleotides: TGTGCCAGCAGCACTCGGACAGGACTATTGAACACTGAAGCTTTCTTT.

V gene TRBV9 combines with J gene TRBJ2-5, with a possible D match to TRBD1 (6 bases). The CDR3 consists of 14 residues. The V and J ends lost 1 base and 0 bases respectively, with 7 bases between them. Germline V lookup: CDR1 SGDLS, CDR2 YYNGEE. The CDR3 nucleotides read TGTGCCAGCAGCGTAAGGGGGAACCAAGAGACCCAGTACTTC. Translation gives CASSVRGNQETQYF.

The chain has TRBV5-4 and TRBJ2-1; D may be TRBD1 (5 bases). The V and J ends lost 1 base and 5 bases respectively, with 7 bases between them. This CDR3 comprises 13 residues. CDR1 is SGHNT and CDR2 is YYREEE in the germline V gene (reference sequence). CDR3 loop: CASSLWGNNEQFF. The CDR3 nucleotides are TGTGCCAGCAGCTTGTGGGGCAACAATGAGCAGTTCTTC.

The gene calls are TRBV21-1 and TRBJ2-5; the table's D call of TRBD2 was not tested on the DNA. TRBV21-1 is classified as a pseudogene. The CDR3 has 16 amino acids. DNA for the CDR3: TGTGCCAGCAGCATTGATAGCGGGGGGGCCTTTAAGACCCAGTACTTC. Translation gives CASSIDSGGAFKTQYF.

The V gene is TRBV27, the J gene TRBJ2-7; 11 bases line up with TRBD1. CDR3 length: 15 amino acids. V shed 5 bases and J 6 bases; nucleotides not matched to a gene: 9. Germline V gene lookup returns CDR1 MNHEY and CDR2 SMNVEV (reference sequence). The DNA of the CDR3 is TGTGCCAGCAGTCCCCGCGGACAGGGGGCCAGCGAGCAGTACTTC. Residues: CASSPRGQGASEQYF.

V is TRBV5-8 and J is TRBJ1-2, with a possible D match to TRBD1 (6 bases). From germline, CDR1 is SGHTS and CDR2 YDEGEE. This CDR3 contains 16 residues. Trimming shortened V by 2 bases and J by 1 base, and 15 bases separated the two germline ends. CDR3 region: CASSFTGTNLNYGYTF. The CDR3 DNA sequence: TGTGCCAGCAGCTTTACCGGGACAAACCTTAACTATGGCTACACCTTC. Filled out from reference TRBV5-8 and TRBJ1-2, the complete variable domain reads EAGVTQSPTHLIKTRGQQATLRCSPISGHTSVYWYQQALGLGLQFLLWYDEGEERNRGNFPPRFSGRQFPNYSSELNVNALELEDSALYLCASSFTGTNLNYGYTFGSGTRLTVV.

V and J are TRBV9 and TRBJ2-1; 13 bases agree with TRBD2. CDR3 length: 16 residues. J gave up 5 bases and V 2 bases, and 4 bases lay outside the gene matches. Germline CDR1 SGDLS, CDR2 YYNGEE. CDR3 nucleotide sequence: TGTGCCAGCAGCGTCCTCGGACTAGCGGGGGACAATGAGCAGTTCTTC. Its protein is CASSVLGLAGDNEQFF.

This rearrangement joins TRBV6-5 to TRBJ1-1; a weak D match, TRBD1 (6 bases). The CDR3 covers 13 residues. V lost 7 bases and J lost 4, with 13 bases in between. The germline V gene has CDR1 MNHEY and CDR2 SVGAGI. The DNA for the CDR3 is TGTGCCAGCATCAACAGGGATGTCACTGAAGCTTTCTTT. It specifies CASINRDVTEAFF.

The chain has TRBV2 and TRBJ1-1; D may be TRBD1 (6 bases). CDR3 length: 16 amino acids. Germline V lookup: CDR1 SNHLY, CDR2 FYNNEI. V dropped 7 bases and J dropped 3 bases, with 21 bases sitting between them. The CDR3, as DNA: TGTGCCAGCAAAAGGGGGAATATTCCATACGACACTGAAGCTTTCTTT. This translates into CASKRGNIPYDTEAFF.

The chain carries TRBV6-1 and TRBJ2-5, with 10 bases that match TRBD1. Trimming removed 2 bases from V and 5 bases from J; junction bases left unmatched: 5. The CDR3 runs 15 residues. Germline CDR1 reads MNHNS; CDR2 reads SASEGT. CDR3 nucleotide sequence: TGTGCCAGCAGTGAACCCGGGACAGGGGTGGAGACCCAGTACTTC. It yields the protein CASSEPGTGVETQYF.

This rearrangement joins TRBV3-1 (or the pseudogene TRBV3-2) to TRBJ1-2; a weak D match, TRBD1 (5 bases). The CDR3 has 16 amino acids. The germline V and J ends were trimmed by 1 base and 8 bases, with 20 bases remaining between them. Germline V gene data show CDR1 as LGHDT and CDR2 as YNNKEL (reference sequence). Here the CDR3 DNA reads TGTGCCAGCAGCCAAGTTCGCCGGTCAGGGTTCGGAGGCTACACCTTC. As protein: CASSQVRRSGFGGYTF.

The rearrangement links TRBV12-3 or TRBV12-4 to TRBJ1-1; TRBD1 aligns across 12 bases. The V segment lost 6 bases and the J segment 6 bases; nucleotides outside the gene matches: 2. This CDR3 is built from 13 residues. CDR3 protein: CASRGQGAAEAFF. The CDR3, as DNA: TGTGCCAGCAGGGGACAGGGGGCAGCTGAAGCTTTCTTT.

This rearrangement joins TRBV5-1 to TRBJ1-2; D gene ambiguous. Per germline, CDR1 SGHRS and CDR2 YFSETQ. Trimming cost V 5 bases and J 1 base, with 6 bases left between them. The CDR3 contains 12 residues. The DNA for the CDR3 is TGCGCCAGCAGGACAAATAACTATGGCTACACCTTC. Its protein is CASRTNNYGYTF.

The CDR3 bases are TGTGCCTGGAGGACAGGGAACTCTGGGGCCAACGTCCTGACTTTC. Its protein is CAWRTGNSGANVLTF. This chain joins TRBV30 and TRBJ2-6; 7 bases fit TRBD1. V shed 3 bases and J 0 bases; nucleotides not matched to a gene: 2. CDR3 length equals 15 residues. Germline V CDR1 and CDR2: GTSNPN, SVGIG (reference sequence).